This T cell receptor beta chain was documented in a study of blood T cell repertoires in COVID-19. Sequenced by immunoSEQ multiplex PCR; TCRdb stores in-frame clones only, minus some. The sample includes about 290,000 clones, 70% to 90% of them seen just once. Sequenced: peripheral blood. This TCR came from a woman aged 45-60 years with active or convalescent COVID-19.

The CDR3 DNA follows: TGTGCCAGCTCCGTCAGACAGGGGCGGCAGTTCTTC. As protein: CASSVRQGRQFF. The chain recombines TRBV19 with TRBJ2-1; 8 nucleotides match TRBD1. The CDR3 is 12 amino acids. Trimming took 9 bases from V and 12 from J; bases not matched to a gene: 10. In germline, CDR1 is LNHDA, CDR2 SQIVND (reference sequence).